A selection of T cell receptor beta chains follows, all from one sample in a study of chemoradiotherapy in HPV16-positive cancers. Clones were read by immunoSEQ multiplex PCR, and TCRdb kept only the in-frame ones, dropping some. This table holds roughly 540 clones, roughly four fifths found once. The source was tumor tissue, collected from a patient who underwent chemoradiotherapy. Receptor source: a human donor with HPV-associated anogenital cancer. Each CDR3 is given with its conserved first and last residue. Each record gives: J gene, V gene, D gene, clone size, CDR3 DNA, CDR3 protein. The D gene is left open where the match is weak. Only some rows state a clone size, as once, few, many or a class for expanded clones.

j_gene: TRBJ1-2
v_gene: TRBV2
d_gene: .
abundance: once
CDR3nt: TGTGCCAGCAGTGACCCCTCCCGGCGCTATGGCTACACCTTC
CDR3aa: CASSDPSRRYGYTF

j_gene: TRBJ1-1
v_gene: TRBV5-1
d_gene: TRBD1
abundance: .
CDR3nt: TGCGCCAGCAGCTCCCGACAGGGAAGTTGGGGCACTGAAGCTTTCTTT
CDR3aa: CASSSRQGSWGTEAFF

j_gene: TRBJ1-2
v_gene: TRBV11-2
d_gene: .
abundance: .
CDR3nt: TGTGCCAGCAGCAGAAAGACCTATGGCTACACCTTC
CDR3aa: CASSRKTYGYTF

j_gene: TRBJ2-7
v_gene: TRBV7-2
d_gene: TRBD2
abundance: .
CDR3nt: TGTGCCAGCAGCACTAGCGGGGGAAACTACGAGCAGTACTTC
CDR3aa: CASSTSGGNYEQYF

j_gene: TRBJ2-7
v_gene: TRBV10-3
d_gene: .
abundance: once
CDR3nt: TGTGCCATCAGTGAGTACAGGGCCGAGCAGTACTTC
CDR3aa: CAISEYRAEQYF

j_gene: TRBJ2-4
v_gene: TRBV13
d_gene: TRBD1
abundance: few
CDR3nt: TGTGCCAGCAGCCGTAACAGGGGGCTTGGGGCCAAAAACATTCAGTACTTC
CDR3aa: CASSRNRGLGAKNIQYF

j_gene: TRBJ2-2
v_gene: TRBV6-1
d_gene: TRBD1
abundance: .
CDR3nt: TGTGCCAGCAGTGAAAACCCGGACAGGTCCCCCGGGGAGCTGTTTTTT
CDR3aa: CASSENPDRSPGELFF

j_gene: TRBJ2-2
v_gene: TRBV7-9
d_gene: .
abundance: .
CDR3nt: TGTGCCAGCAGCTTAGCCAGGGCTGCCGGGGAGCTGTTTTTT
CDR3aa: CASSLARAAGELFF

j_gene: TRBJ1-1
v_gene: TRBV7-9
d_gene: .
abundance: once
CDR3nt: TGTGCCAGCAGCTTAACCGCGGGCGGGTTCACTGAAGCTTTCTTT
CDR3aa: CASSLTAGGFTEAFF

j_gene: TRBJ2-1
v_gene: TRBV10-3
d_gene: .
abundance: .
CDR3nt: TGTGCCATCAGAGGACTATCCAACTCCTACAATGAGCAGTTCTTC
CDR3aa: CAIRGLSNSYNEQFF

j_gene: TRBJ2-7
v_gene: TRBV19
d_gene: TRBD2
abundance: .
CDR3nt: TGTGCCCGATCGCCGTTGGGACTAGCGGGGGGCCGATACGAGCAGTACTTC
CDR3aa: CARSPLGLAGGRYEQYF

j_gene: TRBJ1-2
v_gene: TRBV11-2
d_gene: .
abundance: .
CDR3nt: TGTGCCAGCAGCCCGGGAGTGGGGCAGAACTATGGCTACACCTTC
CDR3aa: CASSPGVGQNYGYTF

j_gene: TRBJ2-1
v_gene: TRBV18
d_gene: TRBD1
abundance: .
CDR3nt: TGTGCCAGCTCACTTGGACAGGGGGTGAACAATGAGCAGTTCTTC
CDR3aa: CASSLGQGVNNEQFF

j_gene: TRBJ2-2
v_gene: TRBV6-1
d_gene: TRBD1
abundance: .
CDR3nt: TGTGCCAGCGGAACAGGGGCGGACACCGGGGAGCTGTTTTTT
CDR3aa: CASGTGADTGELFF

j_gene: TRBJ1-2
v_gene: TRBV6-6
d_gene: TRBD1
abundance: .
CDR3nt: TGTGCCAGCAGTGCCGGGACAGGCTATGGCTACACCTTC
CDR3aa: CASSAGTGYGYTF